These 10 T cell receptor beta chains originate from one sample sequenced in a study of Graves' ophthalmopathy and Graves' hyperthyroidism. RNA transcripts provided the template for amplifying TCR beta CDR3 regions. After a first-round RT-PCR with HTBI primers, a second-round multiplex PCR was run. TCRdb reanalysed the multiplex PCR reads using MiXCR and keeps one entry per CDR3 protein. The sample has 400,000 to 500,000 distinct CDR3 sequences; roughly 21% are singletons. The sample comprised peripheral blood. The source is a woman under 30 with stable Graves' hyperthyroidism.

The CDR3 is CATSGEWGTGELFF. As DNA, the CDR3 is TGTGCCACCAGTGGTGAATGGGGGACCGGGGAGCTGTTTTTT. The V and J genes are TRBV24-1 and TRBJ2-2; TRBD1 or TRBD2 may be the D gene (5 bases each). Germline-derived CDR1 and CDR2 are KGHDR and SFDVKD. V lost 5 bases to trimming and J lost 5 bases, with 11 bases between them. The length of the CDR3 is 14 residues.

This clonotype came up a few times. CDR3 coding DNA: TGTGCCAGCAGTTTCAGGGCAGGGGCCTACGAGCAGTACTTC. It codes for CASSFRAGAYEQYF. The V and J genes are TRBV12-3 or TRBV12-4 and TRBJ2-7; D might be TRBD1 (6 bases). Trimming removed 3 bases at V and 2 bases at J, with 11 bases between. The CDR3 is 14 residues long.

The V and J genes are TRBV27 and TRBJ1-1; the D is unclear. Trimming shortened V by 2 bases and J by 6 bases, and 13 bases separated the two germline ends. CDR1 is MNHEY and CDR2 is SMNVEV in the germline V gene (reference sequence). This CDR3 has 14 residues. CDR3 in DNA: TGTGCCAGCAGTTTAGGAACTGACCCAGCTGAAGCTTTCTTT. Protein product: CASSLGTDPAEAFF.

The chain links TRBV20-1 to TRBJ2-7, with a tentative D call TRBD1 (6 bases). The CDR3 covers 13 residues. The germline gives CDR1 DFQATT, CDR2 SNEGSKA (reference sequence). With 1 base removed from V and 3 bases from J, the gap between germline ends came to 10 bases. The CDR3 nucleotides are TGCAGTGCTAGAGCAACAGGGAACTACGAGCAGTACTTC. Translated, it gives CSARATGNYEQYF.

Points on this clonotype: Possible read error: a much larger clone is one base away. V and J are TRBV20-1 and TRBJ1-2, with D possibly TRBD1 on 6 matching bases. V shed 4 bases and J shed 6 bases, with 15 bases lying between them. The CDR3 has 13 residues. Per germline, CDR1 DFQATT and CDR2 SNEGSKA (reference sequence). In nucleotides, the CDR3 is TGCAGTGCTATCTCAAGGACAGTTCATGGCTACACCTTC. Residues: CSAISRTVHGYTF.

In its sample, this clonotype was seen many times. This chain uses TRBV12-3 or TRBV12-4 with TRBJ1-5, with TRBD1 identical over 7 bases. The CDR3 is 16 residues long. With V trimmed by 3 bases and J by 6 bases, 11 bases remained unmatched. The CDR3 is CASSLGSTGAVQPQHF. The CDR3 coding sequence is TGTGCCAGCAGTTTGGGGTCTACAGGGGCTGTTCAGCCCCAGCATTTT.

The rearrangement uses TRBV6-1 and TRBJ2-2, with unresolved D. This CDR3 comprises 15 residues. V shed 4 bases and J shed 3 bases, with 12 bases lying between them. The germline gives CDR1 MNHNS, CDR2 SASEGT. This chain's CDR3 is CASSVYLTDTGELFF. The CDR3 DNA is TGTGCCAGCAGTGTCTACTTAACGGACACCGGGGAGCTGTTTTTT.

The chain combines TRBV4-2 with TRBJ1-5, with TRBD1 matching over 8 bases. Per the germline V gene, CDR1 is LGHNA and CDR2 is YNFKEQ. V gave up 3 bases and J gave up 7 bases; unmatched junction bases: 8. The CDR3 is 15 residues long. The CDR3 region has the DNA TGTGCCAGCAGCCACATCTCAGGGGGCCGACAGCCCCAGCATTTT. This translates into CASSHISGGRQPQHF.

About this clonotype itself: A much larger clone differs from this one at a single base, so this may be a read error. The chain employs TRBV29-1 and TRBJ2-7; 9 positions agree with TRBD2. Germline CDR1 SQVTM, CDR2 ANQGSEA. The CDR3 runs 14 residues. The CDR3 protein is CSVESAGGGDELYF. As DNA, the CDR3 is TGCAGCGTTGAATCGGCGGGAGGGGGCGACGAGCTGTACTTC.

This clonotype was counted only a few times. The chain is built from TRBV12-3 or TRBV12-4 and TRBJ2-7; the match to TRBD2 covers 7 bases. The J segment lost 4 bases and the V segment lost 5 bases, leaving 5 bases of the junction unmatched. The CDR3 sequence is 13 residues long. The CDR3 reads CASSHPGGYEQYF. The DNA of the CDR3 is TGTGCCAGCAGTCACCCCGGGGGGTACGAGCAGTACTTC.